This T cell receptor (beta chain) originates from a study of technical replicates of blood from a handful of donors (dated by TCRdb to the late 2010s). The CDR3 runs 12 residues from the cysteine to the phenylalanine. Left in the record is the CDR3 DNA by itself, 36 bases read in frame from the first base. The germline V gene gives CDR1 as WSHSY and CDR2 as SAAADI. V drops 8 bases and J drops 5 bases, leaving 12 bases in between. About this clone itself: This receptor's antigen is unknown. No qualities accompany the bases; no much larger clone lies one base away.

Library prep was done by the immunoSEQ multiplex PCR assay. What TCRdb holds here is the immuneACCESS table cut down to in-frame rearrangements. Part of the clones is not present; checked against another copy, under half of the missing clones reflect an unresolved V gene, and the others are unexplained. This sample holds 65,000 to 95,000 clones; just over 85% were observed only once. 4.5% to 5.5% of the sample is held by the ten biggest clonotypes. The specimen sequenced was PBMCs. This receptor was obtained from a human donor in good health. Some clones in this sample may be carry-over from other donors' samples. The rearranged chain carries TRBV10-2 and TRBJ2-5; the D gene is possibly TRBD2, with 5 bases matching. The nucleotide sequence reads TGCGCCAGCGCTGGGGAGTGGGAGACCCAGTACTTC. It specifies CASAGEWETQYF.